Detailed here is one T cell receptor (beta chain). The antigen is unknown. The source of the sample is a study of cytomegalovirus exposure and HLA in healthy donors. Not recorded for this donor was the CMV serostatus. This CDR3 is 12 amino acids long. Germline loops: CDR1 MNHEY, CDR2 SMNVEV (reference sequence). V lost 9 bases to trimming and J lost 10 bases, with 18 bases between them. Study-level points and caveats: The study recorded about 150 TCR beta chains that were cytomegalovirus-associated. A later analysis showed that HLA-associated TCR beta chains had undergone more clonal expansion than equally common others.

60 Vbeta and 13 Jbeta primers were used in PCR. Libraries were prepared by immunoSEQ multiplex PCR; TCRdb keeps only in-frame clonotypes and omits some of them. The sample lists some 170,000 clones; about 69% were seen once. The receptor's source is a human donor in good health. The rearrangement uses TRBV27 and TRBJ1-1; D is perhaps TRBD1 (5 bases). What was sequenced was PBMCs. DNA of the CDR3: TGTGCCAGTGGGTTAGGGGTTCCGGGAGCTTTCTTT. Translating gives CASGLGVPGAFF.